Following are 13 T cell receptor beta chains from one sample sequenced in a study of identical twins. TCRdb reanalysed the 5' RACE reads using MiXCR and keeps one entry per CDR3 protein. The sample has 1.5 million or so distinct CDR3 sequences, 32% seen once. The sequenced sample was cord blood. The receptor set was obtained from a newborn girl in good health.

This clonotype showed up just a few times. The J gene is TRBJ1-1, the V gene TRBV28; D is possibly TRBD1 (5 bases). Germline V CDR1 and CDR2: MDHEN, SYDVKM. This CDR3 comprises 12 residues. Trimming shortened V by 11 bases and J by 7 bases, and 17 bases separated the two germline ends. CDR3 sequence: CALRRGGDEAFF. The CDR3 DNA is TGTGCCCTAAGGAGGGGCGGGGATGAAGCTTTCTTT.

This sequence joins TRBV11-2 and TRBJ2-4; the D gene is possibly TRBD1 (6 bases). CDR1 is SGHAT, CDR2 FQNNGV, per germline. The CDR3 contains 15 residues. The germline V and J ends were trimmed by 5 bases and 3 bases, with 14 bases remaining between them. CDR3 residues: CASSAIRGGKNIQYF. The CDR3, as DNA: TGTGCCAGCAGCGCGATCAGGGGCGGCAAAAACATTCAGTACTTC.

This clonotype was seen many times. This chain joins TRBV6-5 and TRBJ1-5; 8 bases fit TRBD1. The V segment lost 4 bases and the J segment 0 bases; nucleotides outside the gene matches: 2. Germline CDR1 MNHEY, CDR2 SVGAGI. The CDR3 length is 15 residues. CDR3 protein: CASSSDRGSNQPQHF. CDR3 coding DNA: TGTGCCAGCAGTTCCGACAGGGGTAGCAATCAGCCCCAGCATTTT.

Comments on this clonotype: Possible read error: a much larger clone is one base away. The J gene is TRBJ2-3, the V gene TRBV3-1; D unresolved. Germline V gene data show CDR1 as LGHDT and CDR2 as YNNKEL (reference sequence). CDR3 length equals 15 residues. The CDR3 sequence: CAGSYTLLITDTQYF. The CDR3 DNA sequence: TGTGCCGGCAGCTATACCCTACTGATCACAGATACGCAGTATTTT.

This clonotype was observed a handful of times. V is TRBV27 and J is TRBJ1-1, with no clear D. The CDR3 is made up of 17 amino acids. In germline, CDR1 is MNHEY, CDR2 SMNVEV (reference sequence). The V and J ends lost 1 base and 0 bases respectively, with 15 bases between them. The CDR3 loop reads CASSLYSPMGMNTEAFF. CDR3 in DNA: TGTGCCAGCAGTTTATACTCTCCCATGGGGATGAACACTGAAGCTTTCTTT.

In its sample, this clonotype was seen a few times. One end of the junction fails to match germline, which may point to a read error. V usage is TRBV28 and J usage is TRBJ2-5; D ambiguous. CDR1 and CDR2 (germline): MDHEN, SYDVKM. CDR3 size: 16 residues. CDR3 loop: CASRLPDPGDQEAQYF. The CDR3 DNA is TGTGCCAGCAGATTACCCGACCCGGGCGACCAAGAGGCCCAGTACTTC.

CDR3: CSVGAAPIGNIQYF. The CDR3 nucleotides are TGCAGCGTTGGGGCGGCCCCCATAGGGAACATTCAGTACTTC. The V call is TRBV29-1, the J call TRBJ2-4, with D unclear. Germline loops: CDR1 SQVTM, CDR2 ANQGSEA. V dropped 4 bases and J dropped 7 bases, with 17 bases sitting between them. CDR3 size: 14 residues. Full variable domain (remainder filled in from reference TRBV29-1 and TRBJ2-4): SAVISQKPSRDICQRGTSLTIQCQVDSQVTMMFWYRQQPGQSLTLIATANQGSEATYESGFVIDKFPISRPNLTFSTLTVSNMSPEDSSIYLCSVGAAPIGNIQYFGAGTRLSVL.

This clonotype was found a few times. The chain has TRBV5-6 and TRBJ2-3; D gene unclear. Germline V CDR1 and CDR2: SGHDT, YYEEEE. Trimming stripped 0 bases from V and 0 bases from J, with 8 bases between. The length of the CDR3 is 15 residues. The CDR3 DNA reads as TGTGCCAGCAGCTTGGGCATAACCAGCACAGATACGCAGTATTTT. Protein sequence: CASSLGITSTDTQYF.

This clonotype was seen repeatedly, ten times or more. This chain joins TRBV7-8 and TRBJ2-3; D is uncertain. V shed 0 bases and J shed 2 bases, with 12 bases lying between them. The CDR3 runs to 16 residues. Per the germline V gene, CDR1 is SGHVS and CDR2 is FQNEAQ. For the CDR3, the DNA is TGTGCCAGCAGCTTAGCTCCCGCGTACATCACAGATACGCAGTATTTT. It is translated as CASSLAPAYITDTQYF. The whole variable domain, remainder taken from reference TRBV7-8 and TRBJ2-3, is GAGVSQSPRYKVAKRGQDVALRCDPISGHVSLFWYQQALGQGPEFLTYFQNEAQLDKSGLPSDRFFAERPEGSVSTLKIQRTQQEDSAVYLCASSLAPAYITDTQYFGPGTRLTVL.

V gene TRBV27 combines with J gene TRBJ2-7, with D possibly TRBD1 on 5 matching bases. The length of the CDR3 is 14 residues. Germline lookup yields CDR1 MNHEY and CDR2 SMNVEV (reference sequence). Between the trimmed V and J ends, which lost 8 bases and 2 bases, there was a span of 16 bases. CDR3 in amino acids: CASAWGEPPYEQYF. The CDR3 coding sequence is TGTGCCAGCGCATGGGGCGAACCCCCCTACGAGCAGTACTTC.

The chain is built from TRBV19 and TRBJ2-1, with TRBD2 identical over 12 bases. There are 15 residues in the CDR3. Germline values: CDR1 LNHDA, CDR2 SQIVND (reference sequence). The junction had 8 bases not matched to a gene; V was cut back by 6 bases and J by 8 bases. The CDR3 loop reads CASSPTSGRRDEQFF. For the CDR3, the DNA is TGTGCCAGTAGCCCTACTAGCGGGAGGAGGGATGAGCAGTTCTTC.

This clonotype was seen at least ten times. The chain employs TRBV10-3 and TRBJ1-2, with D possibly being TRBD1 (5 bases). Germline assignment: CDR1 ENHRY and CDR2 SYGVKD. The germline V and J ends were trimmed by 8 bases and 4 bases, with 8 bases remaining between them. The CDR3 extends over 11 amino acids. The CDR3 sequence is CAIGRAYGYTF. The CDR3 DNA is TGTGCCATCGGCAGGGCCTATGGCTACACCTTC.

This clonotype is a singleton in its sample. The V gene is TRBV27, the J gene TRBJ2-3; possibly TRBD2 for D (6 bases). Trimming left V 3 bases short and J 3 bases short, with 13 bases between. The CDR3 is 15 amino acids. Germline-derived CDR1 and CDR2 are MNHEY and SMNVEV (reference sequence). In DNA, the CDR3 is TGTGCCAGCAGTTTCGGGGGATGGGGGACAGATACGCAGTATTTT. Translating it yields CASSFGGWGTDTQYF.